Listed here are 15 T cell receptor beta chains from one sample, sequenced in a study of CD8+CD57+ T cells in acquired aplastic anemia. Profiling of TCR beta VDJ combinations and CDR3 sequences used genomic DNA as template. TCRdb processed the reads anew with MiXCR; each CDR3 protein has one entry. In the table there are about 160,000 distinct CDR3 sequences, 71% of which are singletons. By flow cytometry, patients selected for sequencing had shown an expansion of CD8+CD57+ cells. The source material was sorted CD4+, CD8+, or CD8+CD57+ T cells (not recorded which) from PBMCs. The receptors come from a human donor with aplastic anemia.

The V call is TRBV24-1, the J call TRBJ2-5, with TRBD1 identical over 9 bases. CDR1 is KGHDR and CDR2 is SFDVKD in the germline V gene. The V and J ends lost 1 base and 4 bases, in that order; junction bases with no gene match: 6. The CDR3 has 16 residues. The CDR3 sequence is CATSDLGTGRSETQYF. The CDR3 DNA sequence: TGTGCCACCAGTGATTTAGGGACAGGGAGGTCAGAGACCCAGTACTTC.

The V call is TRBV7-9, the J call TRBJ1-4, with 8 bases aligning to TRBD1. The trim removed 4 bases at V and 8 bases at J, leaving 3 bases unmatched. This CDR3 comprises 13 residues. CDR1 SEHNR and CDR2 FQNEAQ come from the germline V gene (reference sequence). CDR3 residues: CASSSRTGEKLFF. CDR3 nucleotides: TGTGCCAGCAGCTCTCGGACAGGGGAAAAACTGTTTTTT.

The V and J genes are TRBV24-1 and TRBJ1-5, with D perhaps matching TRBD1 (5 bases). V shed 7 bases and J shed 5 bases, with 8 bases lying between them. Germline CDR1 reads KGHDR; CDR2 reads SFDVKD. The CDR3 has 12 amino acids. CDR3 DNA: TGTGCCACCAGGCAAGGGGATCAGCCCCAGCATTTT. Protein sequence: CATRQGDQPQHF.

This clonotype was seen only a few times. This chain joins TRBV20-1 and TRBJ2-7; D is possibly TRBD1 or TRBD2 (5 bases each). The CDR3 loop spans 11 amino acids. Germline V CDR1 and CDR2: DFQATT, SNEGSKA (reference sequence). With 6 bases removed from V and 3 bases from J, the gap between germline ends came to 9 bases. The CDR3 DNA sequence: TGCAGTGCGACTACAGGCTACGAGCAGTACTTC. Its translation: CSATTGYEQYF.

The J gene is TRBJ2-7, the V gene TRBV20-1, with 10 bases that match TRBD2. V lost 3 bases and J lost 6; bases outside the gene matches: 8. The CDR3 spans 14 residues. Germline V gene lookup returns CDR1 DFQATT and CDR2 SNEGSKA (reference sequence). This CDR3 reads CSASVASGSSEQYF. CDR3 DNA sequence: TGCAGTGCTAGCGTGGCTAGCGGGAGCTCCGAGCAGTACTTC.

The rearrangement links TRBV19 to TRBJ2-1, with 7 bases identical to TRBD1. Germline values: CDR1 LNHDA, CDR2 SQIVND (reference sequence). V was pared by 9 bases and J by 7 bases, with 9 bases of the junction left unmatched. The CDR3 covers 13 residues. The CDR3: CASARDRLNEQFF. The CDR3 DNA reads as TGTGCCAGCGCCCGGGACAGATTGAATGAGCAGTTCTTC.

This clonotype has only a few counts. This chain joins TRBV29-1 and TRBJ2-7; 8 nucleotides match TRBD1. CDR3 length equals 13 residues. V lost 3 bases and J lost 1; bases outside the gene matches: 2. Germline V gives CDR1 SQVTM, CDR2 ANQGSEA. CDR3: CSVDRTGSYEQYF. The CDR3 DNA follows: TGCAGCGTTGATCGGACAGGGTCCTACGAGCAGTACTTC.

This clonotype was counted between two and nine times. V gene TRBV10-1 combines with J gene TRBJ1-6; unclear D gene. CDR1 and CDR2 (germline): WNHNN, SYGVQD (reference sequence). V gave up 2 bases and J gave up 7 bases, with 6 bases separating them. The CDR3 length is 13 residues. Here the CDR3 DNA reads TGCGCCAGCAGTGAGGCCGGGAATTCACCCCTCCACTTT. It yields the protein CASSEAGNSPLHF.

The V and J genes are TRBV24-1 and TRBJ2-5; 9 positions agree with TRBD2. Germline CDR1 and CDR2: KGHDR and SFDVKD. Trimming cost V 4 bases and J 4 bases; bases outside gene matches: 3. The CDR3 loop spans 14 amino acids. The DNA for the CDR3 is TGTGCCACCAGTGACGCGGGGGGGCGAGAGACCCAGTACTTC. Translation gives CATSDAGGRETQYF.

The chain is built from TRBV7-8 and TRBJ2-7; D is ambiguous. Germline values: CDR1 SGHVS, CDR2 FQNEAQ. The V end was cut by 5 bases, the J end by 3 bases, with 5 bases between. The CDR3 extends over 11 amino acids. The CDR3 DNA reads as TGTGCCAGCAGCAACTACTACGAGCAGTACTTC. Amino acids: CASSNYYEQYF.

As for this clonotype: At one of its ends the junction is not consistent with the germline gene, which may arise from a read error. CDR3: CATQMWGTEAFF. CDR3 sequence (DNA): TGTGCCACCCAAATGTGGGGGACTGAGGCTTTCTTT. The chain employs TRBV24-1 and TRBJ1-1, with D tentatively TRBD1 (5 bases). The V gene's germline CDR1 is KGHDR and CDR2 SFDVKD. This CDR3 is built from 12 residues.

The chain has TRBV24-1 and TRBJ2-3; the match to TRBD2 covers 12 bases. Trimming took 6 bases from V and 5 from J; bases not matched to a gene: 5. Germline-derived CDR1 and CDR2 are KGHDR and SFDVKD. The CDR3 sequence is 15 residues long. CDR3 in DNA: TGTGCCACCAGTCGACTAGCGGGAGAAGTAGATACGCAGTATTTT. Protein product: CATSRLAGEVDTQYF.

The chain employs TRBV24-1 and TRBJ1-3; 8 nucleotides agree with TRBD1. V was pared by 4 bases and J by 0 bases, with 1 base of the junction left unmatched. Germline V gene data show CDR1 as KGHDR and CDR2 as SFDVKD. This CDR3 region has 15 residues. The CDR3 reads CATSDTGGSGNTIYF. The CDR3 DNA reads as TGTGCCACCAGTGACACAGGGGGCTCTGGAAACACCATATATTTT.

This clonotype came up many times. CDR3 DNA: TGTGCCAGTAGTATAGTGGGTTTTGAGCAGTTCTTC. Amino acids: CASSIVGFEQFF. V usage is TRBV19 and J usage is TRBJ2-1; no reliable D call. In germline, CDR1 is LNHDA, CDR2 SQIVND (reference sequence). This CDR3 has 12 residues. The V end lost 1 base, the J end lost 9 bases, and 7 bases lay between the germline ends.

The chain links TRBV7-9 to TRBJ2-7; TRBD1 matches at 11 bases. CDR1 is SEHNR, CDR2 FQNEAQ, per germline (reference sequence). The CDR3 extends over 14 amino acids. The trim removed 5 bases at V and 4 bases at J, leaving 4 bases unmatched. CDR3 bases: TGTGCCAGCAGCGGACGGGACAGGGGGTACGAGCAGTACTTC. Amino acid sequence: CASSGRDRGYEQYF.